One and the same sample provided the 28 T cell receptor beta chains below, sequenced in a study of blood T cell repertoires in COVID-19. Produced via immunoSEQ multiplex PCR; TCRdb's table is partial and in-frame only. Of around 200,000 clones listed, 80% to 90% are singletons. The sample comprised peripheral blood. Source of these receptors: a woman older than 75 with active or convalescent COVID-19.

This clone was observed a handful of times. V usage is TRBV5-1 and J usage is TRBJ1-6; weak D call: TRBD1 (5 bases). Trimming pared 7 bases from V and 6 bases from J, leaving 11 bases between. The length of the CDR3 is 13 residues. Germline V gene lookup returns CDR1 SGHRS and CDR2 YFSETQ. CDR3 DNA: TGCGCCAGCGGACAAGGCCTTAATTCACCCCTCCACTTT. It yields the protein CASGQGLNSPLHF.

The V gene is TRBV4-1, the J gene TRBJ2-7, with D possibly being TRBD1 (6 bases). Germline assignment: CDR1 MGHRA and CDR2 YSYEKL. This CDR3 has 14 residues. The V and J ends lost 0 bases and 1 base respectively, with 7 bases between them. The CDR3 nucleotides are TGCGCCAGCAGCCAAGATAGGGGGTCCTACGAGCAGTACTTC. Translating it yields CASSQDRGSYEQYF.

The chain employs TRBV3-1 (or the pseudogene TRBV3-2) and TRBJ1-4; 9 bases are a match to TRBD1. V was clipped by 1 base and J by 8 bases; unmatched bases: 8. The CDR3 loop spans 16 amino acids. Per germline, CDR1 LGHDT and CDR2 YNNKEL (reference sequence). CDR3: CASSQAFGTGYEKLFF. CDR3 coding DNA: TGTGCCAGCAGCCAAGCCTTCGGGACAGGGTACGAAAAACTGTTTTTT.

V and J are TRBV5-1 and TRBJ1-4; D might be TRBD1 (6 bases). Germline V gene data show CDR1 as SGHRS and CDR2 as YFSETQ. The CDR3 has 16 amino acids. The V end lost 2 bases, the J end lost 7 bases, and 18 bases lay between the germline ends. CDR3 loop: CASSLQGHLSGEKLFF. As DNA, the CDR3 is TGCGCCAGCAGCTTACAGGGACATTTGAGTGGTGAAAAACTGTTTTTT.

This chain links TRBV29-1 with TRBJ2-5; TRBD1 is a possible D gene (5 bases). Germline CDR1 reads SQVTM; CDR2 reads ANQGSEA. V shed 6 bases and J shed 5 bases, with 10 bases lying between them. The CDR3 is 11 amino acids. CDR3 residues: CSVRTIETQYF. CDR3 coding DNA: TGCAGCGTCCGGACAATTGAGACCCAGTACTTC. The whole variable domain, filled in from reference TRBV29-1 and TRBJ2-5, reads SAVISQKPSRDICQRGTSLTIQCQVDSQVTMMFWYRQQPGQSLTLIATANQGSEATYESGFVIDKFPISRPNLTFSTLTVSNMSPEDSSIYLCSVRTIETQYFGPGTRLLVL.

As concerns this clone: This may stem from a read error, because a much larger clone lies one nucleotide away. The V call is TRBV11-3, the J call TRBJ1-4; 7 positions match TRBD1. This CDR3 comprises 14 residues. CDR1 SGHNT and CDR2 YENEEA come from the germline V gene. V trimming: 2 bases; J trimming: 3 bases; junction bases outside the gene matches: 0. The CDR3 DNA reads TGTGCCAGCAGCTTACAGGGGGCTAATGAAAAACTGTTTTTT. Protein: CASSLQGANEKLFF.

J is TRBJ2-7 and V is TRBV4-1; 9 bases map to TRBD2. The CDR3 is made up of 16 amino acids. CDR1 and CDR2 from the germline V gene are MGHRA and YSYEKL. V shed 5 bases and J 1 base; nucleotides not matched to a gene: 9. CDR3 DNA sequence: TGCGCCAGCAGCTCCGATAGGACTAGCGTTTCCTACGAGCAGTACTTC. Its translation: CASSSDRTSVSYEQYF.

This chain joins TRBV7-2 and TRBJ1-3; D ambiguous. Germline V gene data show CDR1 as SGHTA and CDR2 as FQGNSA. CDR3 length: 13 amino acids. Trimming removed 5 bases from V and 0 bases from J, with 5 bases in between. CDR3 residues: CASSAYSGNTIYF. As DNA, the CDR3 is TGTGCCAGCAGCGCCTACTCTGGAAACACCATATATTTT.

The rearrangement links TRBV6-1 to TRBJ1-6; D unclear. CDR1 is MNHNS and CDR2 is SASEGT in the germline V gene. Trimming took off 5 bases at V and 4 bases at J, with 9 bases between the two ends. CDR3 length equals 14 residues. In DNA form, the CDR3 reads TGTGCCAGCAGTTATTCCGGGTATAATTCACCCCTCCACTTT. The encoded protein is CASSYSGYNSPLHF.

The chain is built from TRBV7-2 and TRBJ2-7; D is ambiguous. The CDR3 contains 13 residues. V lost 5 bases and J 4 bases, leaving 12 bases between the germline ends. Germline loops: CDR1 SGHTA, CDR2 FQGNSA. The DNA of the CDR3 is TGTGCCAGCAGCAGAAATCAGTATTACGAGCAGTACTTC. Translation gives CASSRNQYYEQYF. The full variable domain, rest sourced from reference TRBV7-2 and TRBJ2-7, is GAGVSQSPSNKVTEKGKDVELRCDPISGHTALYWYRQSLGQGLEFLIYFQGNSAPDKSGLPSDRFSAERTGGSVSTLTIQRTQQEDSAVYLCASSRNQYYEQYFGPGTRLTVT.

The chain has TRBV15 and TRBJ2-3; the match to TRBD1 covers 8 bases. CDR1 is LNHNV, CDR2 YYDKDF, per germline (reference sequence). The V gene end was trimmed by 1 base and the J gene end by 2 bases; junction bases not matched to a gene: 5. The CDR3 runs 16 residues. CDR3 protein: CATSRVQGAPTDTQYF. CDR3 in DNA: TGTGCCACCAGCAGAGTGCAGGGGGCACCCACAGATACGCAGTATTTT.

This clone was found once. The CDR3 DNA sequence: TGTGCCTGGAATGCAGGGAGTAGCGGGGGGCCCCTGGGAGAGACCCAGTACTTC. It codes for CAWNAGSSGGPLGETQYF. The genes are TRBV30 and TRBJ2-5; 10 nucleotides line up with TRBD2. After removal of 4 bases from V and 4 bases from J, the junction contained 18 bases not matched to a gene. The CDR3 length is 18 residues. Germline CDR1 reads GTSNPN; CDR2 reads SVGIG (reference sequence).

This chain connects TRBV4-2 to TRBJ1-2; no clear D gene. The CDR3 totals 14 residues. The V end was cut by 0 bases, the J end by 1 base, with 6 bases between. Germline loops: CDR1 LGHNA, CDR2 YNFKEQ. The CDR3 region is CASSQDSVNYGYTF. CDR3 sequence (DNA): TGTGCCAGCAGCCAAGATTCGGTTAACTATGGCTACACCTTC.

This chain connects TRBV4-1 to TRBJ1-6; D unresolved. V was cut by 8 bases and J by 0 bases, with 29 bases left in between. The CDR3 is made up of 21 amino acids. Germline values: CDR1 MGHRA, CDR2 YSYEKL. This CDR3 reads CASGRAWAPGGFSSYNSPLHF. The CDR3, as DNA: TGCGCCAGCGGCCGCGCTTGGGCACCAGGAGGGTTCAGCTCCTATAATTCACCCCTCCACTTT.

The chain joins TRBV7-3 to TRBJ2-7, with 8 nucleotides matching TRBD1. The junction had 6 bases not matched to a gene; V was cut back by 1 base and J by 4 bases. Germline V gene sequence: CDR1 SGHTA, CDR2 FQGTGA. The CDR3 covers 15 residues. The chain's CDR3 is CASSLSSGGRYEQYF. The CDR3 DNA sequence: TGTGCCAGCAGCTTAAGTTCAGGGGGCAGGTACGAGCAGTACTTC. Combining the CDR3 with reference TRBV7-3 and TRBJ2-7 gives the whole variable domain GAGVSQTPSNKVTEKGKYVELRCDPISGHTALYWYRQSLGQGPEFLIYFQGTGAADDSGLPNDRFFAVRPEGSVSTLKIQRTERGDSAVYLCASSLSSGGRYEQYFGPGTRLTVT.

The CDR3 coding sequence is TGCGCCAGCAGCTTGTCCCGGGCAACTAATGAAAAACTGTTTTTT. Encoded protein: CASSLSRATNEKLFF. The rearrangement joins TRBV5-1 to TRBJ1-4; D is unclear. From germline, CDR1 is SGHRS and CDR2 YFSETQ. Trimming cost V 1 base and J 0 bases, with 7 bases left between them. This CDR3 has 15 amino acids.

The V call is TRBV6-5, the J call TRBJ1-6; 10 bases match TRBD1. Germline V gene data show CDR1 as MNHEY and CDR2 as SVGAGI. The CDR3 runs to 15 residues. V trimming: 6 bases; J trimming: 10 bases; junction bases outside the gene matches: 9. The DNA of the CDR3 is TGTGCCAGCAGCGTATCCGGGACAGGGGAATCACCCCTCCACTTT. Amino acid sequence: CASSVSGTGESPLHF.

This clone was counted once. The chain uses TRBV12-3 or TRBV12-4 and TRBJ2-5, with TRBD2 as a possible D gene (5 bases). The CDR3 consists of 13 residues. Trimming left V 5 bases short and J 5 bases short, with 12 bases between. The CDR3 bases are TGTGCCAGCAGTGCGAGGGAGTTTGAGACCCAGTACTTC. This encodes CASSAREFETQYF.

V is TRBV6-5 and J is TRBJ2-2; no firm D call. This CDR3 is 16 amino acids long. Trimming shortened V by 0 bases and J by 2 bases, and 10 bases separated the two germline ends. Germline assignment: CDR1 MNHEY and CDR2 SVGAGI. The CDR3 loop reads CASSYSLGYNTGELFF. The DNA of the CDR3 is TGTGCCAGCAGTTACTCCCTAGGATATAACACCGGGGAGCTGTTTTTT.

The J gene is TRBJ2-3, the V gene TRBV25-1; 12 bases agree with TRBD2. Germline CDR1 is MGHDK and CDR2 is SYGVNS. The CDR3 sequence is 16 residues long. Losses at the gene ends were 3 bases for V and 4 bases for J; bases not matched to a gene: 5. The CDR3 region is CASSEWTSGDSDTQYF. CDR3 nucleotide sequence: TGTGCCAGCAGTGAGTGGACTAGCGGGGACTCAGATACGCAGTATTTT.

The CDR3, as DNA: TGTGCCAGCAGCTCACTGGGACTAGCGGGGGGTATCAATGAGCAGTTCTTC. This gives the protein CASSSLGLAGGINEQFF. The chain is built from TRBV5-6 and TRBJ2-1, with TRBD2 matching 15 bases. V lost 3 bases to trimming and J lost 6 bases; unmatched junction nucleotides: 7. This CDR3 comprises 17 residues. From germline, CDR1 is SGHDT and CDR2 YYEEEE.

The gene calls are TRBV5-5 and TRBJ2-1; D is possibly TRBD1 (5 bases). CDR3 size: 14 residues. The germline V and J ends were trimmed by 0 bases and 4 bases, with 8 bases remaining between them. Germline CDR1 and CDR2: SGHKS and YYEKEE (reference sequence). CDR3 in DNA: TGTGCCAGCAGCTTGGGACAGACATACAATGAGCAGTTCTTC. It encodes CASSLGQTYNEQFF.

This clone was seen more than once but under ten times. V and J are TRBV19 and TRBJ1-2; 12 bases match TRBD1. After removal of 7 bases from V and 2 bases from J, the junction contained 8 bases not matched to a gene. CDR3 size: 16 residues. CDR1 and CDR2 (germline): LNHDA, SQIVND (reference sequence). CDR3 bases: TGTGCCAGTATGACCTCGGGACAGGGGGCGAACTATGGCTACACCTTC. Translating gives CASMTSGQGANYGYTF.

J is TRBJ1-1 and V is TRBV4-3; the match to TRBD1 covers 8 bases. V lost 2 bases, J lost 4 bases, and 3 bases stayed unmatched. Per the germline V gene, CDR1 is LGHNA and CDR2 is YSLEER. The CDR3 is 14 residues long. CDR3 nucleotides: TGCGCCAGCAGCCAACAGGGGGCGGGCACTGAAGCTTTCTTT. Residues: CASSQQGAGTEAFF.

A word on this clone: This sample also contains other DNA sequences that code for the same CDR3. CDR3 residues: CSVEGQPNTEAFF. CDR3 nucleotides: TGCAGCGTTGAAGGGCAACCGAACACTGAAGCTTTCTTT. The rearrangement links TRBV29-1 to TRBJ1-1; D ambiguous. This CDR3 contains 13 residues. Trimming stripped 1 base from V and 1 base from J, with 7 bases between. Germline V lookup: CDR1 SQVTM, CDR2 ANQGSEA.

This chain joins TRBV18 and TRBJ2-5; tentatively, D is TRBD2 (5 bases). The length of the CDR3 is 16 residues. Germline V gene data show CDR1 as KGHSH and CDR2 as LQKENI. V lost 2 bases to trimming and J lost 3 bases, with 16 bases between them. The CDR3 DNA follows: TGTGCCAGCTCACCAAATTCTCGGGGTAGAGAAGAGACCCAGTACTTC. Translating it yields CASSPNSRGREETQYF.

The chain combines TRBV14 with TRBJ2-5; the D gene is possibly TRBD2 (5 bases). The V gene lost 1 base and the J gene lost 4 bases, with 13 bases spanning the gap. Germline V lookup: CDR1 SGHDN, CDR2 FVKESK. The CDR3 totals 15 residues. The CDR3 DNA reads as TGTGCCAGCAGCCAAGGTGCCGGACTGATAGAGACCCAGTACTTC. The encoded protein is CASSQGAGLIETQYF.

This clone showed up just once. The chain combines TRBV19 with TRBJ2-3; 7 nucleotides align to TRBD1. This CDR3 contains 15 residues. Trimming cost V 4 bases and J 2 bases; bases outside gene matches: 6. In germline, CDR1 is LNHDA, CDR2 SQIVND (reference sequence). CDR3: CASSTRDSNTDTQYF. The CDR3 DNA reads TGTGCCAGTAGTACCCGGGACAGTAACACAGATACGCAGTATTTT.